Below are 20 T cell receptor beta chains sequenced from a single sample in a study of blood T cells in healthy people across ages. A second about 7 to 12 cycle PCR used barcoded and J-beta primers. TCRdb processed the 5' RACE reads anew with MiXCR; each CDR3 protein has one entry. Among hundreds of thousands of distinct CDR3 sequences, 58% were seen once, and the ten largest hold over 35%. Input material: blood. These receptors were obtained from a man in his 60s in good health.

The count of this clonotype is one. The chain is built from TRBV28 and TRBJ2-7, with TRBD1 as a possible D gene (6 bases). This CDR3 region has 15 residues. CDR1 is MDHEN, CDR2 SYDVKM, per germline. Trimming left V 6 bases short and J 5 bases short, with 20 bases between. The CDR3 nucleotides read TGTGCCAGCAGCCCGACGGGCAACAGGGAAAACGAGCAGTACTTC. Residues: CASSPTGNRENEQYF.

This clonotype was observed once. J is TRBJ1-4 and V is TRBV16; D is perhaps TRBD1 (5 bases). Germline V CDR1 and CDR2: KGHSY, FQNENV. V lost 3 bases, J lost 5 bases, and 7 bases lay in between. The CDR3 has 13 amino acids. The CDR3 loop is CASSQGQNEKLFF. CDR3 DNA sequence: TGTGCCAGCAGCCAGGGGCAGAATGAAAAACTGTTTTTT.

J is TRBJ1-4 and V is TRBV28; TRBD1 matches 7 bases. Near its end, the DNA agrees better with TRBJ2-2, so the J call may be wrong. Per the germline V gene, CDR1 is MDHEN and CDR2 is SYDVKM. CDR3 length equals 13 residues. The CDR3 sequence: CASSQSGQRELFF. Here the CDR3 DNA reads TGTGCCAGCAGTCAGTCGGGACAGCGGGAGCTGTTTTTT.

V is TRBV20-1 and J is TRBJ2-7, with D hard to call. CDR1 and CDR2 (germline): DFQATT, SNEGSKA (reference sequence). The ends were cut back, 0 bases at V and 0 bases at J, with 9 bases in the middle. The CDR3 loop spans 14 amino acids. CDR3 in amino acids: CSARDGRYSYEQYF. CDR3 DNA: TGCAGTGCTAGAGATGGCAGGTACTCCTACGAGCAGTACTTC.

The rearrangement uses TRBV6-5 and TRBJ2-1; 8 positions agree with TRBD2. Trimming took 2 bases from V and 6 from J; bases not matched to a gene: 9. There are 16 residues in the CDR3. Germline V gives CDR1 MNHEY, CDR2 SVGAGI. The CDR3 reads CASSYVGGGSGNEQFF. In nucleotides, the CDR3 is TGTGCCAGCAGTTACGTCGGGGGGGGCTCAGGCAATGAGCAGTTCTTC.

This chain connects TRBV29-1 to TRBJ2-3; D not resolved. The CDR3 spans 15 residues. The V gene's germline CDR1 is SQVTM and CDR2 ANQGSEA. The germline V and J ends were trimmed by 5 bases and 1 base, with 16 bases remaining between them. The CDR3 reads CSVRHDLVGTDTQYF. CDR3 nucleotide sequence: TGCAGCGTTCGCCACGATTTGGTGGGCACAGATACGCAGTATTTT.

This clonotype appeared a few times. This rearrangement joins TRBV6-2 or TRBV6-3 to TRBJ2-7, with 7 nucleotides matching TRBD1. This CDR3 is 13 amino acids long. CDR1 MNHEY and CDR2 SVGEGT come from the germline V gene. Trimming took 6 bases from V and 3 from J; bases not matched to a gene: 5. The DNA for the CDR3 is TGTGCCAGCAGACCGGGACAGAACTACGAGCAGTACTTC. It is translated as CASRPGQNYEQYF.

The V gene is TRBV12-3 or TRBV12-4, the J gene TRBJ2-7; 8 bases match TRBD2. The J call is uncertain, as TRBJ2-5 better fits the DNA end. This CDR3 has 14 residues. CDR3 in DNA: TGTGCCAGCAGTTTCGCTCTAGCGGGAGAGACCCAGTACTTC. This codes for CASSFALAGETQYF.

There are many counts of this clonotype. The chain links TRBV20-1 to TRBJ2-4; D unclear. V was shortened by 0 bases and J by 5 bases, with 11 bases between the two germline ends. The CDR3 consists of 14 residues. Germline CDR1 is DFQATT and CDR2 is SNEGSKA (reference sequence). The CDR3 reads CSARDPGSENIQYF. DNA for the CDR3: TGCAGTGCTAGAGATCCGGGTTCCGAAAACATTCAGTACTTC.

Written as DNA, the CDR3 is TGTGCCAGCGGGGGGAACAGGGCGGTGATTGAGCAGTTCTTC. Amino acids: CASGGNRAVIEQFF. The chain has TRBV2 and TRBJ2-1, with D perhaps given as TRBD1 or TRBD2 (6 bases each). Germline values: CDR1 SNHLY, CDR2 FYNNEI. This CDR3 region has 14 residues. V gave up 8 bases and J gave up 9 bases, with 20 bases separating them.

V and J are TRBV18 and TRBJ1-5; D gene unclear. V was shortened by 3 bases and J by 0 bases, with 12 bases between the two germline ends. The germline V gene has CDR1 KGHSH and CDR2 LQKENI. The CDR3 has 16 amino acids. In DNA form, the CDR3 reads TGTGCCAGCTCACCGACCCCGGCCGATAGCAATCAGCCCCAGCATTTT. Translation: CASSPTPADSNQPQHF.

The sample holds one count of this clonotype. The chain combines TRBV6-5 with TRBJ2-6; D is ambiguous. V lost 8 bases, J lost 0 bases, and 5 bases lay in between. The CDR3 length is 13 residues. CDR1 MNHEY and CDR2 SVGAGI come from the germline V gene. The CDR3: CASFNSGANVLTF. Here the CDR3 DNA reads TGTGCCAGCTTCAACTCTGGGGCCAACGTCCTGACTTTC.

The V gene is TRBV28, the J gene TRBJ1-4, with D possibly TRBD1 on 6 matching bases. The CDR3 loop spans 13 amino acids. Per the germline V gene, CDR1 is MDHEN and CDR2 is SYDVKM. The V gene lost 6 bases and the J gene lost 6 bases, with 11 bases spanning the gap. The chain's CDR3 is CASSPKGDEKLFF. The CDR3 DNA reads as TGTGCCAGCAGCCCCAAGGGGGATGAAAAACTGTTTTTT.

The table lists this clonotype with a few counts. One end of the junction does not line up with germline, which may come from a read error. The chain combines TRBV7-2 with TRBJ2-6; TRBD2 agrees at 14 bases. The CDR3 consists of 15 residues. Germline CDR1 and CDR2: SGHTA and FQGNSA. The DNA of the CDR3 is TGTGCCAGCAGCCCAGGGACTAGCGGGGGCAACGTCCTGACTTTC. Residues: CASSPGTSGGNVLTF.

This clonotype was counted only a few times. The V and J genes are TRBV18 and TRBJ2-1; D remains unclear. The CDR3 is made up of 13 amino acids. The V end was cut by 2 bases, the J end by 5 bases, with 7 bases between. Germline V gene data show CDR1 as KGHSH and CDR2 as LQKENI. CDR3 in DNA: TGTGCCAGCTCACCAAAGACACACAATGAGCAGTTCTTC. It encodes CASSPKTHNEQFF.

The chain recombines TRBV28 with TRBJ1-6, with TRBD1 matching over 7 bases. Trimming cost V 8 bases and J 10 bases; bases outside gene matches: 5. Germline CDR1 and CDR2: MDHEN and SYDVKM. The CDR3 extends over 12 amino acids. CDR3 in amino acids: CASGTVQSPLHF. The CDR3 DNA follows: TGTGCCAGCGGGACAGTTCAATCACCCCTCCACTTT.

The V call is TRBV20-1, the J call TRBJ1-2, with TRBD1 identical over 10 bases. The CDR3 runs to 14 residues. Trimming removed 6 bases from V and 3 bases from J; junction bases left unmatched: 7. Germline V gene lookup returns CDR1 DFQATT and CDR2 SNEGSKA (reference sequence). In DNA, the CDR3 is TGCAGTGCCCGTGGACAGGGGGTGGACTATGGCTACACCTTC. As protein: CSARGQGVDYGYTF.

This chain links TRBV6-1 with TRBJ2-7, with 11 bases lining up with TRBD1. The V gene's germline CDR1 is MNHNS and CDR2 SASEGT. The CDR3 length is 13 residues. V trimming: 6 bases; J trimming: 5 bases; junction bases outside the gene matches: 3. The CDR3 DNA follows: TGTGCCAGCAGGTGGACAGGGGGCAACGAGCAGTACTTC. It encodes CASRWTGGNEQYF.

This clonotype was counted once. The gene calls are TRBV3-1 and TRBJ1-6, with a possible D match to TRBD1 (5 bases). The CDR3 covers 16 residues. Germline CDR1 is LGHDT and CDR2 is YNNKEL (reference sequence). Trimming pared 4 bases from V and 7 bases from J, leaving 17 bases between. CDR3 sequence: CASSPPGTGLNSPLHF. The CDR3 DNA reads as TGTGCCAGCAGCCCCCCTGGGACGGGACTAAATTCACCCCTCCACTTT.

This clonotype was observed a few times. The chain recombines TRBV2 with TRBJ2-1; the match to TRBD2 covers 7 bases. The junction had 10 bases not matched to a gene; V was cut back by 6 bases and J by 8 bases. The CDR3 consists of 14 residues. Germline V CDR1 and CDR2: SNHLY, FYNNEI. DNA for the CDR3: TGTGCCAGCAGAATCGAAGGCGGGGGATATGAGCAGTTCTTC. It codes for CASRIEGGGYEQFF.